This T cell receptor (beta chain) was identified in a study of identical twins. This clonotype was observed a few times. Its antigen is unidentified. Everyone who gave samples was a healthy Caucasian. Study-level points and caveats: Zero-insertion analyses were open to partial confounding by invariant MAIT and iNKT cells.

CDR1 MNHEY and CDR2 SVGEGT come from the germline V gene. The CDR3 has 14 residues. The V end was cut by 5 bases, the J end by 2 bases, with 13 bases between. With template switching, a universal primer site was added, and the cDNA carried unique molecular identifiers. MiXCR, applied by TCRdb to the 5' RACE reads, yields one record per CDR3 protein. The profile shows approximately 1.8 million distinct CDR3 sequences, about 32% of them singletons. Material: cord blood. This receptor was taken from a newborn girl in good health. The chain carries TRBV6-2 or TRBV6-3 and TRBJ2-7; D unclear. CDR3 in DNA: TGTGCCAGCAGTCTACAGAAGCCGACCTACGAGCAGTACTTC. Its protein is CASSLQKPTYEQYF.